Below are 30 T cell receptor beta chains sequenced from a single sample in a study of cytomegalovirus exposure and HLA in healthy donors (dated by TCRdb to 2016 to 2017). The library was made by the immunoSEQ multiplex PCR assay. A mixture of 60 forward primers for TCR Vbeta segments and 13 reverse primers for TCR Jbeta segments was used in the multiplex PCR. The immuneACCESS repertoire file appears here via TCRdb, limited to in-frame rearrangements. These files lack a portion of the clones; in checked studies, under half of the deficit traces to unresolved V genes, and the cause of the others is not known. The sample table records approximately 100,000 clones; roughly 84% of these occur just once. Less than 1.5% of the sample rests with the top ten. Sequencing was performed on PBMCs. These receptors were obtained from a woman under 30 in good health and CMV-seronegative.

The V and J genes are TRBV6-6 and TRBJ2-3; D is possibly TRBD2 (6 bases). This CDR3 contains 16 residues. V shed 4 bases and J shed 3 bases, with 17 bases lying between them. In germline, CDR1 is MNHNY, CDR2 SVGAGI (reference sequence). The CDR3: CASSFTPGTATDTQYF. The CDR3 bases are TGTGCCAGCAGTTTCACCCCCGGGACTGCGACAGATACGCAGTATTTT.

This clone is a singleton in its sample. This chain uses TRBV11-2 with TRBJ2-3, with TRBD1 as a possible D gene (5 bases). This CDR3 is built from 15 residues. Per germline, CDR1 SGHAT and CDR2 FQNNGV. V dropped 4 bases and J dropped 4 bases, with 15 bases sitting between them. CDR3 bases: TGTGCCAGCAGCTCCAGCCCAGGGTTGGCAGATACGCAGTATTTT. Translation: CASSSSPGLADTQYF.

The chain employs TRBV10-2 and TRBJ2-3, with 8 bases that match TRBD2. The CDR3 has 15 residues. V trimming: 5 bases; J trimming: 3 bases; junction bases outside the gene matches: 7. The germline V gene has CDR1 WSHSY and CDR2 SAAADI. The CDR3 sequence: CASSSLRGATDTQYF. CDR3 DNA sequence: TGCGCCAGCAGTTCTTTGCGGGGGGCGACAGATACGCAGTATTTT.

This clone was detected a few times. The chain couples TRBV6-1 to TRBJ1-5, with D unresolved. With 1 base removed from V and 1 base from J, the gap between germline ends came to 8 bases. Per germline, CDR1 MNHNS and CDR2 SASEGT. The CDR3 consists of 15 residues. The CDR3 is CASSEGSGSNQPQHF. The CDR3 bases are TGTGCCAGCAGTGAAGGCTCGGGAAGCAATCAGCCCCAGCATTTT.

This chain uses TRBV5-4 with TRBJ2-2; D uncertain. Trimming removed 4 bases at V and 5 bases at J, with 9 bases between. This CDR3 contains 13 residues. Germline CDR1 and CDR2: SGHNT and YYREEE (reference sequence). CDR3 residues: CASSIDSTGELFF. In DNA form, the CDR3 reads TGTGCCAGCAGCATAGATTCAACCGGGGAGCTGTTTTTT.

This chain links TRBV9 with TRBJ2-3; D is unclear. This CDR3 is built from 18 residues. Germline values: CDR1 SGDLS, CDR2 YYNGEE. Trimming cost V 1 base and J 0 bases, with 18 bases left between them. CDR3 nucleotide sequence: TGTGCCAGCAGCGTATCGGCGGAATCCACCCATAGCACAGATACGCAGTATTTT. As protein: CASSVSAESTHSTDTQYF.

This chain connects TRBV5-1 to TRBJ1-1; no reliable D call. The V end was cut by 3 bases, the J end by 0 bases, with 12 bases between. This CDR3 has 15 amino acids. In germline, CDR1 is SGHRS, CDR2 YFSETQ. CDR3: CASSSTGGLNTEAFF. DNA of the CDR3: TGCGCCAGCAGCTCCACTGGAGGCCTGAACACTGAAGCTTTCTTT.

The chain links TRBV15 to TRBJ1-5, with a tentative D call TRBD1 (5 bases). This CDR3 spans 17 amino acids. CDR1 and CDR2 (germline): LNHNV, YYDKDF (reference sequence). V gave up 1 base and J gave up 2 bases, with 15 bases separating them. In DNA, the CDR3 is TGTGCCACCAGCAGAGTAGGGAGGGGAGGAGGCAATCAGCCCCAGCATTTT. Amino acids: CATSRVGRGGGNQPQHF.

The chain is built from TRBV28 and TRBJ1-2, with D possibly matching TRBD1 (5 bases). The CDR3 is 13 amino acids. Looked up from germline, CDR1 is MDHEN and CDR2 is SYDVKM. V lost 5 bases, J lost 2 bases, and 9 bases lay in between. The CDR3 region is CASSRQTNYGYTF. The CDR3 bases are TGTGCCAGCAGTCGACAGACAAACTATGGCTACACCTTC.

CDR3 DNA: TGCAGCGTACCCTCGGTGGATGAGCAGTTCTTC. Protein sequence: CSVPSVDEQFF. The chain carries TRBV29-1 and TRBJ2-1; D gene uncertain. The germline gives CDR1 SQVTM, CDR2 ANQGSEA. The CDR3 length is 11 residues. Between the trimmed V and J ends, which lost 6 bases and 8 bases, there was a span of 11 bases.

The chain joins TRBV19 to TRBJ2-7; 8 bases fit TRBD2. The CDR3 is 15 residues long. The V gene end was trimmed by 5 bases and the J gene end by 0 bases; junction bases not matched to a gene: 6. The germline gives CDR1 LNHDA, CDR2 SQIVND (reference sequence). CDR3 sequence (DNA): TGTGCCAGTAGTGCGGGACTAGTGGACTCCTACGAGCAGTACTTC. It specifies CASSAGLVDSYEQYF.

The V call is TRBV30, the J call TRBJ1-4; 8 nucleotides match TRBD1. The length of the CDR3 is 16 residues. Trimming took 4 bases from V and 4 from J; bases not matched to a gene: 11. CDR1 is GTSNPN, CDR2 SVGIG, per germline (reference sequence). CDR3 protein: CAWNKNRGKGNEKLFF. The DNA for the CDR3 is TGTGCCTGGAATAAGAACAGGGGGAAGGGTAATGAAAAACTGTTTTTT.

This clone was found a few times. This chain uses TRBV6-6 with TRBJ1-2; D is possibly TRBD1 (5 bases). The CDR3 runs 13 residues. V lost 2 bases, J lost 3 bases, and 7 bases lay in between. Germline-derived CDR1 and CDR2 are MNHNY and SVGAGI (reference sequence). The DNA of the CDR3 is TGTGCCAGCAGTTACCTCAGGGACTATGGCTACACCTTC. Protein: CASSYLRDYGYTF.

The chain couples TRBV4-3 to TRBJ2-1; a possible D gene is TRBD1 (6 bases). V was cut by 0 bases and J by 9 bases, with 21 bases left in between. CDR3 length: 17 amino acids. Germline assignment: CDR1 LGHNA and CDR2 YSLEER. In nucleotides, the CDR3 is TGCGCCAGCAGCCAAGAAACTTTAGGGGTTACGACAGGTGAGCAGTTCTTC. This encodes CASSQETLGVTTGEQFF.

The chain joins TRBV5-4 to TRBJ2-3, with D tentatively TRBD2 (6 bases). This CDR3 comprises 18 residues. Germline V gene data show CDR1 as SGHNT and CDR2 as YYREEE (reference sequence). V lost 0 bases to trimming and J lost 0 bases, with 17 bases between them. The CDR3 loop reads CASSLGRESPPSTDTQYF. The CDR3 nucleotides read TGTGCCAGCAGCTTGGGTCGGGAGTCTCCTCCTAGCACAGATACGCAGTATTTT.

The CDR3 nucleotides read TGTGCCAGCAGCTTGGCAAGCGGGAGGCACCTAGACAATGAGCAGTTCTTC. It encodes CASSLASGRHLDNEQFF. The chain links TRBV7-2 to TRBJ2-1, with 9 bases that match TRBD2. Losses at the gene ends were 3 bases for V and 5 bases for J; bases not matched to a gene: 11. CDR3 length equals 17 residues. CDR1 is SGHTA and CDR2 is FQGNSA in the germline V gene.

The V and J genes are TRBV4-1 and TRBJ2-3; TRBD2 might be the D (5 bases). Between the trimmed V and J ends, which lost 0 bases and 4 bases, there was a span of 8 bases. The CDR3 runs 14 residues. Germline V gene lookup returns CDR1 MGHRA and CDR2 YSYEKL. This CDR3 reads CASSQELGADTQYF. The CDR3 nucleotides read TGCGCCAGCAGCCAAGAGCTCGGGGCAGATACGCAGTATTTT.

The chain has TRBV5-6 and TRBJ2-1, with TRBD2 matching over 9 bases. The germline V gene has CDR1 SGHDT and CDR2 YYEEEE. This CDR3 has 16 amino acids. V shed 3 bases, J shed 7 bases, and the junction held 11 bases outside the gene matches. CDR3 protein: CASSYYKTSGFNEQFF. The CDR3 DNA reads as TGTGCCAGCAGCTACTACAAGACTAGCGGATTTAATGAGCAGTTCTTC.

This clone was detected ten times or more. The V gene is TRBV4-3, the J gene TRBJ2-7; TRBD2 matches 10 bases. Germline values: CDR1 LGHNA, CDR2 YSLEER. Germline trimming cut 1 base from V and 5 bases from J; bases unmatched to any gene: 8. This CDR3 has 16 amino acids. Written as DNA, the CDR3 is TGCGCCAGCAGCCAAGGGGTAGCGGGGGGTCCCGACGAGCAGTACTTC. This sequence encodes CASSQGVAGGPDEQYF.

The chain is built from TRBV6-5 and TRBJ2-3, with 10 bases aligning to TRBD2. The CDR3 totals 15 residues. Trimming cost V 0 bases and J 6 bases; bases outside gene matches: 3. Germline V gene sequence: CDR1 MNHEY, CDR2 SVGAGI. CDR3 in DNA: TGTGCCAGCAGTTACTCTAGCGGGGGGCTGGATACGCAGTATTTT. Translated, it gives CASSYSSGGLDTQYF.

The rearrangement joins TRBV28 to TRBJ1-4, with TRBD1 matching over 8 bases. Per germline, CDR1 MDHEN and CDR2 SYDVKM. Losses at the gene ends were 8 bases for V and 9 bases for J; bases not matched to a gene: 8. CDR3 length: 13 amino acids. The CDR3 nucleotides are TGTGCCAGCTTACAGGGGGTATCTAAAAAACTGTTTTTT. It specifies CASLQGVSKKLFF. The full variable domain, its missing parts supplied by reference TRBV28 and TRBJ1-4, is DVKVTQSSRYLVKRTGEKVFLECVQDMDHENMFWYRQDPGLGLRLIYFSYDVKMKEKGDIPEGYSVSREKKERFSLILESASTNQTSMYLCASLQGVSKKLFFGSGTQLSVL.

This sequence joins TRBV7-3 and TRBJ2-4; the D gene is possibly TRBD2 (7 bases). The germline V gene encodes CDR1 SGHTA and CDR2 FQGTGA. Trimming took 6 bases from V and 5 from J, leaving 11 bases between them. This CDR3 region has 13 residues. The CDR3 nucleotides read TGTGCCAGCAGTCTCGGGGGGCAAAACATTCAGTACTTC. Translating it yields CASSLGGQNIQYF.

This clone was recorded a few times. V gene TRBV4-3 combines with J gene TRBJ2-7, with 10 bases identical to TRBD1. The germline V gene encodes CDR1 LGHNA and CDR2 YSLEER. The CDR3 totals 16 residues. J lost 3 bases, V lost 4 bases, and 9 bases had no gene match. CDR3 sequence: CASSPTGGHSFYEQYF. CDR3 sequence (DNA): TGCGCCAGCAGCCCGACAGGGGGCCATAGCTTCTACGAGCAGTACTTC.

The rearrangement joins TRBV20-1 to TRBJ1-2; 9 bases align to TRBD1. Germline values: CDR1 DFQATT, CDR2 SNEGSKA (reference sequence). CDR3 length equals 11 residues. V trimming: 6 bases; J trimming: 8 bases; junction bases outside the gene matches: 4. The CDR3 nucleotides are TGCAGTGCAAGGACAGGGGCGGGCTACACCTTC. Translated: CSARTGAGYTF.

CDR3 loop: CASRAGSLSTQYF. DNA of the CDR3: TGTGCCAGCCGGGCAGGGTCCCTGAGTACCCAGTACTTC. This rearrangement joins TRBV6-5 to TRBJ2-5, with D tentatively TRBD1 (5 bases). Germline V lookup: CDR1 MNHEY, CDR2 SVGAGI. V lost 8 bases and J lost 8, with 18 bases in between. CDR3 length: 13 amino acids.

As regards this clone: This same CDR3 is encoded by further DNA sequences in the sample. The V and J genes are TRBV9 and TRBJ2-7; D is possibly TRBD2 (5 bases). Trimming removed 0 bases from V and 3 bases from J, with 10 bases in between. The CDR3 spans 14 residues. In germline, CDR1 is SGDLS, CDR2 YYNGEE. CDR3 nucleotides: TGTGCCAGCAGCGTAGCTCCTAGCAGCTACGAGCAGTACTTC. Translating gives CASSVAPSSYEQYF.

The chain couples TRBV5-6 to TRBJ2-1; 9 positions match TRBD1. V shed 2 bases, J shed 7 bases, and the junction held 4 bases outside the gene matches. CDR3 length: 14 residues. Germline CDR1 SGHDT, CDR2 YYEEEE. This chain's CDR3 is CASSFGTGSNEQFF. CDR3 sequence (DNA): TGTGCCAGCAGCTTTGGGACAGGGAGTAATGAGCAGTTCTTC.

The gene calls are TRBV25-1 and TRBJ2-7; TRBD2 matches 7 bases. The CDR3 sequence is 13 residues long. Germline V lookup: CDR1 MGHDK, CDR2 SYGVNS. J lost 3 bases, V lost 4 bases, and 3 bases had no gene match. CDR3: CASSVGRVYEQYF. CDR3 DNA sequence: TGTGCCAGCAGTGTTGGGAGGGTCTACGAGCAGTACTTC.

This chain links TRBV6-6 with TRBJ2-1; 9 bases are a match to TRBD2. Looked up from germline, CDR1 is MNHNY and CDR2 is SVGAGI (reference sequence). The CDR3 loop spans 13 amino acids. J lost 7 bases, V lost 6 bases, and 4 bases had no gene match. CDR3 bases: TGTGCCAGCAGCGGGACTAGCAGAAATGAGCAGTTCTTC. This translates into CASSGTSRNEQFF.

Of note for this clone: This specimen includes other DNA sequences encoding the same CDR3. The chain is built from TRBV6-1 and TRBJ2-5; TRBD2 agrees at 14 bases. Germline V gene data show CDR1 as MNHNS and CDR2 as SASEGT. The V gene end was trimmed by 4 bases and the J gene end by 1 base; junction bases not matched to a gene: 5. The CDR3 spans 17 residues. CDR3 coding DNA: TGTGCCAGCAGTGGTGGGACTAGCGGGAGATTCCAAGAGACCCAGTACTTC. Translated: CASSGGTSGRFQETQYF.